This TCR beta chain comes out of a study of T cells after yellow fever vaccination. The CDR3 sequence is 14 residues long. Germline CDR1 and CDR2: MNHEY and SMNVEV (reference sequence). V was clipped by 6 bases and J by 7 bases, with 15 bases between them. General study findings and limits: When the response was secondary, it was weaker but reached its peak faster, day 5 versus 15. Primary-vaccination clones mostly resurfaced post-booster (about 96% CD4, 85% to 90% CD8).

Generation of TCR cDNA used 5'RACE template switching (which added a universal primer site and UMIs). TCRdb reprocessed the 5' RACE reads via MiXCR and lists one record per CDR3 protein. Altogether 85,000 to 100,000 distinct CDR3 sequences are present, under 7% being singletons, with the ten largest covering roughly 41%. This clonotype was seen a handful of times. The target antigen is unknown. This TCR came from a man aged 18-30 years who received the YFV17D yellow fever vaccine. V usage is TRBV27 and J usage is TRBJ1-4; the D is unclear. The sample consisted of CD8+ T cells sorted from PBMCs, taken 10 days after the yellow fever booster vaccination. CDR3 nucleotide sequence: TGTGCCAGCAGCAACAGCCCCGTATCTGAAAAACTGTTTTTT. It encodes CASSNSPVSEKLFF.